This TCR beta chain was captured in a study of T cells in Graves' hyperthyroidism and ophthalmopathy. Regarding the study as a whole: Most expanded thyroid clonotypes above 0.001 recurred in blood.

Germline values: CDR1 SEHNR, CDR2 FQNEAQ (reference sequence). CDR3 length: 12 residues. As to this clonotype: Its antigen is undetermined. A read error may be the cause here, since a much bigger clone is one base away.

What was amplified from RNA transcripts were TCR beta CDR3 regions. RT-PCR in the first round (using the HTBI primer set) targeted the TCR CDR3. MiXCR was run by TCRdb on the multiplex PCR reads, yielding one entry per CDR3 protein. The data show hundreds of thousands of distinct CDR3 sequences, about 45% seen once. This receptor was identified in an adult man with Graves' disease, either hyperthyroidism or ophthalmopathy (not recorded which). The chain links TRBV7-9 to TRBJ2-7; the D is unclear. Source material: peripheral blood or thyroid tissue (not recorded which). The DNA of the CDR3 is TGTACCAGCAGCTTAATGGCATCCGAGCAGTACTTC. Translation gives CTSSLMASEQYF.